This paragraph covers one T cell receptor beta chain sequence. Its target is unknown. The sample belongs to a study of circulating and synovial CD4+ cells in juvenile arthritis. Study-wide points: Circulating pathogenic-like lymphocytes shared a substantially higher fraction of CDR3 sequences with synovium than bulk blood. Overlap with synovium rose as more T cells were sequenced. Some such blood samples were as oligoclonal as synovium.

With V trimmed by 6 bases and J by 1 base, 3 bases remained unmatched. The CDR3 has 14 residues. Germline V gene sequence: CDR1 MNHNY, CDR2 SVGAGI (reference sequence). Samples derive from patients with active juvenile idiopathic arthritis. Using immunoSEQ multiplex PCR, the repertoire was profiled, and TCRdb retains in-frame clones only, with some absent. The data show fewer than 40,000 clones, just under 95% seen once. This chain uses TRBV6-6 with TRBJ1-3; TRBD1 matches at 7 bases. This TCR was sampled from a human donor with juvenile idiopathic arthritis. Sample: CD4+ T cells from blood. CDR3 amino acids: CASSQTGSGNTIYF. DNA of the CDR3: TGTGCCAGCAGCCAGACAGGGTCTGGAAACACCATATATTTT.